This TCR beta chain is drawn from a study of circulating CD8 cells and anti-PD-1 response in melanoma. This CDR3 comprises 16 residues. Looked up from germline, CDR1 is MNHEY and CDR2 is SVGEGT. V was trimmed by 0 bases and J by 5 bases, leaving 14 bases between them. Sorting of live CD3+CD8+TCRalphabeta+ cells by PD-1 and/or TIGIT gave four subsets. This clonotype qualifies as large. Its antigen is not identified. General study findings and limits: Patients included both untreated and previously treated individuals. Under 8% of TRB clonotypes were shared between subsets at M1.

TCR libraries were prepared from roughly 15 ng of total RNA with the QIAseq Immune Repertoire TCR panel. Each CDR3 protein gets one entry after TCRdb re-called the reads with MiXCR. This table has about 510 distinct CDR3 sequences, about 6% appearing once. The J gene is TRBJ2-1, the V gene TRBV6-2 or TRBV6-3, with D possibly TRBD1 on 6 matching bases. This material consisted of CD8+ T cells from PBMCs, taken at baseline or after one month of anti-PD-1 therapy (not recorded which). The receptor comes from a human donor with melanoma. The DNA for the CDR3 is TGTGCCAGCAGTTACTCGACTACCAGGGGACACAATGAGCAGTTCTTC. Translation: CASSYSTTRGHNEQFF.